This TCR beta chain was obtained from a study of blood T cell repertoires in COVID-19. Study as a whole: There were acute and convalescent COVID-19 samples, and they came from the United States, Italy and Spain.

Some clones are missing from TCRdb's copy, which holds only in-frame ones; the method was immunoSEQ multiplex PCR. This sample has under 200,000 clones, with approximately 79% found just once. The CDR3 length is 14 residues. In germline, CDR1 is LNHNV, CDR2 YYDKDF (reference sequence). V lost 6 bases and J 5 bases, leaving 15 bases between the germline ends. This clone was found once. The material sequenced was PBMCs or T cells enriched from blood (not recorded which). The rearrangement joins TRBV15 to TRBJ2-3, with D maybe TRBD2 (6 bases). The clonotype was recovered from a woman aged 60 to 75 with acute COVID-19. DNA of the CDR3: TGTGCCACCAGTAGTATTGCGGGATTAGATACGCAGTATTTT. Its translation is CATSSIAGLDTQYF.